This T cell receptor (beta chain) was obtained from a study of control samples from healthy donors and cancer patients. This clone was seen more than once but under ten times. The CDR3 extends over 16 amino acids. The V segment lost 3 bases and the J segment 1 base; nucleotides outside the gene matches: 6. Germline V gene lookup returns CDR1 SGHTA and CDR2 FQGNSA. Method: immunoSEQ multiplex PCR; TCRdb's copy keeps in-frame clones and lacks some. The sample shows 110,000 to 150,000 clones, 89% of them seen only once. This clonotype was obtained from a young man in good health. The sequenced sample consisted of blood. V gene TRBV7-2 combines with J gene TRBJ2-5; 9 bases fit TRBD2. The CDR3 sequence: CASSFAGTSSQETQYF. DNA for the CDR3: TGTGCCAGCAGCTTCGCCGGGACTAGCTCCCAAGAGACCCAGTACTTC.